What follows are 6 T cell receptor beta chains derived from one specimen sequenced in a study of OX40 agonist ivuxolimab in advanced cancers. The repertoire was sequenced with immunoSEQ multiplex PCR; TCRdb's copy has only in-frame clones and lacks some. The sample yields 50,000 to 65,000 clones, roughly 86% seen once. Material: CD4+ or CD8+ T cells sorted from blood, obtained in a trial of the OX40 agonist ivuxolimab. Receptors originate from an adult with an advanced solid tumor such as melanoma, head and neck, liver or kidney cancer.

The rearrangement joins TRBV7-2 to TRBJ2-7; TRBD1 agrees at 7 bases. Germline CDR1 SGHTA, CDR2 FQGNSA. This CDR3 has 14 amino acids. The junction had 5 bases not matched to a gene; V was cut back by 2 bases and J by 4 bases. The CDR3 spells CASSLRRQGYEQYF. CDR3 DNA sequence: TGTGCCAGCAGCTTAAGGCGACAGGGATACGAGCAGTACTTC.

The chain employs TRBV7-9 and TRBJ2-1; 8 nucleotides align to TRBD1. J was trimmed by 8 bases and V by 3 bases; bases with no gene match: 3. This CDR3 contains 13 residues. CDR1 is SEHNR, CDR2 FQNEAQ, per germline (reference sequence). CDR3 in amino acids: CASSLTGAYEQFF. The CDR3 DNA is TGTGCCAGCAGCTTGACAGGGGCCTATGAGCAGTTCTTC.

The chain employs TRBV14 and TRBJ1-2, with D uncertain. The V end was cut by 3 bases, the J end by 1 base, with 12 bases between. The CDR3 contains 15 residues. Germline V gene data show CDR1 as SGHDN and CDR2 as FVKESK. CDR3 loop: CASSHGILSNYGYTF. The CDR3 DNA is TGTGCCAGCAGCCACGGCATTTTAAGTAACTATGGCTACACCTTC. The full variable domain, in which reference TRBV14 and TRBJ1-2 provide the parts outside the CDR3, is EAGVTQFPSHSVIEKGQTVTLRCDPISGHDNLYWYRRVMGKEIKFLLHFVKESKQDESGMPNNRFLAERTGGTYSTLKVQPAELEDSGVYFCASSHGILSNYGYTFGSGTRLTVV.

The V gene is TRBV5-1, the J gene TRBJ2-1, with D perhaps matching TRBD2 (6 bases). The germline V and J ends were trimmed by 4 bases and 0 bases, with 11 bases remaining between them. The CDR3 loop spans 15 amino acids. Germline V gene data show CDR1 as SGHRS and CDR2 as YFSETQ. CDR3 amino acids: CASSTGGSSYNEQFF. The CDR3 DNA sequence: TGCGCCAGCAGCACTGGGGGGAGCTCCTACAATGAGCAGTTCTTC.

The chain uses TRBV19 and TRBJ2-2; D is ambiguous. The V and J ends lost 6 bases and 6 bases respectively, with 14 bases between them. The CDR3 is 14 amino acids. CDR1 is LNHDA, CDR2 SQIVND, per germline (reference sequence). CDR3 sequence: CASSADAFSGELFF. The CDR3 DNA follows: TGTGCCAGTAGCGCAGATGCATTTTCCGGGGAGCTGTTTTTT.

The J gene is TRBJ2-1, the V gene TRBV11-3; no reliable D call. The CDR3 extends over 15 amino acids. Trimming pared 8 bases from V and 9 bases from J, leaving 23 bases between. Looked up from germline, CDR1 is SGHNT and CDR2 is YENEEA. CDR3 bases: TGTGCCAGCTCCCCCGATTCGATGATCTCTTCTGAGCAGTTCTTC. Translated, it gives CASSPDSMISSEQFF.